The 21 T cell receptor beta chains given below trace back to one sample, sequenced in a study of blood T cells in healthy people across ages. PCR was performed a second time for 7 to 11 cycles using a sample-barcoded 5' primer and a J-beta primer mix. In TCRdb, the 5' RACE reads were re-called with MiXCR into one record per CDR3 protein. This table has about 780,000 distinct CDR3 sequences, less than 60% appearing once. Sequencing used blood. These receptors originate from an elderly man in good health.

The chain combines TRBV12-3 or TRBV12-4 with TRBJ2-7; TRBD1 matches 7 bases. J was trimmed by 4 bases and V by 6 bases; bases with no gene match: 6. The length of the CDR3 is 13 residues. The CDR3 DNA sequence: TGTGCCAGCAGCGGGACAGATCGATACGAGCAGTACTTC. Its protein product is CASSGTDRYEQYF.

This clonotype was recorded at least ten times. V gene TRBV20-1 combines with J gene TRBJ2-5; a weak D match, TRBD2 (5 bases). Germline V CDR1 and CDR2: DFQATT, SNEGSKA (reference sequence). The CDR3 totals 18 residues. Trimming left V 0 bases short and J 2 bases short, with 22 bases between. The DNA for the CDR3 is TGCAGTGCTAGAGATTTAGGTGGATACGGACTGATTCAAGAGACCCAGTACTTC. It encodes CSARDLGGYGLIQETQYF.

V gene TRBV2 combines with J gene TRBJ2-3, with TRBD1 matching 7 bases. The CDR3 covers 14 residues. J was trimmed by 11 bases and V by 3 bases; bases with no gene match: 11. Germline-derived CDR1 and CDR2 are SNHLY and FYNNEI. This CDR3 is CASSDGPGGNLQYF. The CDR3 DNA is TGTGCCAGCAGTGATGGGCCAGGGGGTAATTTGCAGTATTTT. The full variable domain, rest sourced from reference TRBV2 and TRBJ2-3, is EPEVTQTPSHQVTQMGQEVILRCVPISNHLYFYWYRQILGQKVEFLVSFYNNEISEKSEIFDDQFSVERPDGSNFTLKIRSTKLEDSAMYFCASSDGPGGNLQYFGPGTRLTVL.

This clonotype was seen more than once but under ten times. The V gene is TRBV5-1, the J gene TRBJ2-7; 8 bases are a match to TRBD2. This CDR3 spans 15 amino acids. V trimming: 3 bases; J trimming: 6 bases; junction bases outside the gene matches: 11. Germline CDR1 and CDR2: SGHRS and YFSETQ. Here the CDR3 DNA reads TGCGCCAGCAGCTATAGCTCCGGGACTAGTGGCGAGCAGTACTTC. Its translation: CASSYSSGTSGEQYF. The full variable domain, completed using reference TRBV5-1 and TRBJ2-7, is KAGVTQTPRYLIKTRGQQVTLSCSPISGHRSVSWYQQTPGQGLQFLFEYFSETQRNKGNFPGRFSGRQFSNSRSEMNVSTLELGDSALYLCASSYSSGTSGEQYFGPGTRLTVT.

The chain couples TRBV5-1 to TRBJ2-6; D not resolved. Trimming took 3 bases from V and 0 from J, leaving 13 bases between them. The CDR3 has 17 residues. Germline V gives CDR1 SGHRS, CDR2 YFSETQ. CDR3 nucleotides: TGCGCCAGCAGCTGGGCAAAGGAGCCCTCTGGGGCCAACGTCCTGACTTTC. Its translation is CASSWAKEPSGANVLTF. Together with reference TRBV5-1 and TRBJ2-6, the CDR3 gives the full variable domain: KAGVTQTPRYLIKTRGQQVTLSCSPISGHRSVSWYQQTPGQGLQFLFEYFSETQRNKGNFPGRFSGRQFSNSRSEMNVSTLELGDSALYLCASSWAKEPSGANVLTFGAGSRLTVL.

In its sample, this clonotype was seen many times. The rearrangement links TRBV5-5 to TRBJ2-1; TRBD2 matches 15 bases. Germline trimming cut 5 bases from V and 3 bases from J; bases unmatched to any gene: 3. This CDR3 contains 16 residues. Looked up from germline, CDR1 is SGHKS and CDR2 is YYEKEE (reference sequence). CDR3 loop: CASRRTSGRGYNEQFF. CDR3 nucleotide sequence: TGTGCCAGCAGGAGGACTAGCGGGAGGGGCTACAATGAGCAGTTCTTC.

This chain uses TRBV6-6 with TRBJ2-3; 7 nucleotides match TRBD1. The germline V gene encodes CDR1 MNHNY and CDR2 SVGAGI (reference sequence). J gave up 3 bases and V 7 bases, and 10 bases lay outside the gene matches. The CDR3 consists of 15 residues. As DNA, the CDR3 is TGTGCCAGCATTGACAGGGACCGCGGGACAGATACGCAGTATTTT. Its protein is CASIDRDRGTDTQYF.

This clonotype was seen only a few times. V gene TRBV6-5 combines with J gene TRBJ2-1; 8 nucleotides line up with TRBD1. V gave up 5 bases and J gave up 13 bases; unmatched junction bases: 10. Germline-derived CDR1 and CDR2 are MNHEY and SVGAGI. The CDR3 is 13 residues long. For the CDR3, the DNA is TGTGCCAGCAGTGATGACAGGGGACAACCCCAGTTCTTC. As protein: CASSDDRGQPQFF.

The V call is TRBV7-2, the J call TRBJ1-1; possible D gene TRBD1, 5 bases. The CDR3 has 16 amino acids. The germline V and J ends were trimmed by 0 bases and 1 base, with 12 bases remaining between them. Germline V gene data show CDR1 as SGHTA and CDR2 as FQGNSA. In DNA, the CDR3 is TGTGCCAGCAGCTTAGCGTTGACAGCAAGGAACACTGAAGCTTTCTTT. This encodes CASSLALTARNTEAFF.

This chain uses TRBV12-3 or TRBV12-4 with TRBJ2-5; D ambiguous. The last part of the DNA fits TRBJ2-7 better; the J call may be wrong. The CDR3 loop spans 14 amino acids. The CDR3 here is CASSLVPQRNEQYF. The CDR3 DNA follows: TGTGCCAGCAGTTTAGTCCCCCAAAGGAACGAGCAGTACTTC.

Here the CDR3 reads CASSQAGICKEQFF. The CDR3, as DNA: TGTGCCAGCAGCCAAGCCGGGATCTGCAAGGAGCAGTTCTTC. The V and J genes are TRBV14 and TRBJ2-1; D is perhaps TRBD2 (5 bases). Germline V gene lookup returns CDR1 SGHDN and CDR2 FVKESK. The CDR3 runs to 14 residues. Trimming left V 1 base short and J 10 bases short, with 14 bases between.

This clonotype has ten or more counts. A single base separates this from a much larger clone, so it may be a read error. The chain is built from TRBV27 and TRBJ2-1; 8 bases line up with TRBD2. The tail of the sequence fits TRBJ2-7 better, so the J call may be wrong. The V gene's germline CDR1 is MNHEY and CDR2 SMNVEV (reference sequence). This CDR3 has 18 residues. This CDR3 reads CASSLNSVGGGAYNEQYF. CDR3 DNA sequence: TGTGCCAGCAGTTTAAACTCAGTCGGGGGGGGGGCCTACAATGAGCAGTACTTC.

Comments on this clonotype: A much more abundant neighbour one base away suggests this may be a read error. The V and J genes are TRBV29-1 and TRBJ2-7; 12 bases fit TRBD2. Germline V gene data show CDR1 as SQVTM and CDR2 as ANQGSEA. The CDR3 spans 13 residues. V lost 6 bases and J lost 7; bases outside the gene matches: 7. For the CDR3, the DNA is TGCAGCGTCCCTAGGACTAGCGGGAAGGAGCAGTACTTC. As protein: CSVPRTSGKEQYF.

V gene TRBV7-9 combines with J gene TRBJ2-1, with D perhaps matching TRBD2 (7 bases). The end of the DNA aligns better with TRBJ2-7, so the J call may be wrong. This CDR3 spans 16 amino acids. Germline-derived CDR1 and CDR2 are SEHNR and FQNEAQ (reference sequence). CDR3 nucleotide sequence: TGTGCCAGCAGCTTAGGGGAGGGGGGACCCTACAATGAGCAGTACTTC. It yields the protein CASSLGEGGPYNEQYF.

This clonotype was counted between two and nine times. The chain has TRBV7-2 and TRBJ1-5; TRBD1 aligns across 7 bases. The length of the CDR3 is 14 residues. CDR1 is SGHTA and CDR2 is FQGNSA in the germline V gene. The V gene end was trimmed by 5 bases and the J gene end by 6 bases; junction bases not matched to a gene: 7. This CDR3 is CASSGNRGLQPQHF. CDR3 DNA: TGTGCCAGCAGCGGAAACAGGGGTCTTCAGCCCCAGCATTTT.

This chain joins TRBV5-1 and TRBJ1-1; TRBD1 aligns across 10 bases. The junction had 10 bases not matched to a gene; V was cut back by 1 base and J by 10 bases. The CDR3 spans 15 residues. Germline V gives CDR1 SGHRS, CDR2 YFSETQ. This chain's CDR3 is CASSLRSPGQGTAFF. CDR3 bases: TGCGCCAGCAGCTTGCGGTCTCCGGGACAGGGGACAGCTTTCTTT.

The table lists this clonotype with a few counts. The genes are TRBV3-1 and TRBJ2-7, with TRBD2 matching 7 bases. Germline lookup yields CDR1 LGHDT and CDR2 YNNKEL (reference sequence). The J segment lost 6 bases and the V segment lost 4 bases, leaving 9 bases of the junction unmatched. CDR3 length equals 14 residues. This chain's CDR3 is CASSPIAGDSEQYF. The CDR3 DNA follows: TGTGCCAGCAGCCCCATTGCGGGGGATAGCGAGCAGTACTTC.

The V gene is TRBV25-1, the J gene TRBJ2-1; 8 nucleotides agree with TRBD1. The V gene end was trimmed by 8 bases and the J gene end by 7 bases; junction bases not matched to a gene: 10. This CDR3 region has 14 residues. Germline V gives CDR1 MGHDK, CDR2 SYGVNS. The CDR3 loop is CASLRQGAGNEQFF. The CDR3 DNA reads as TGTGCCAGCCTCCGGCAGGGGGCAGGGAATGAGCAGTTCTTC.

This clonotype showed up many times. This chain joins TRBV28 and TRBJ2-7, with 7 bases lining up with TRBD1. Per germline, CDR1 MDHEN and CDR2 SYDVKM. The CDR3 consists of 14 residues. The junction had 11 bases not matched to a gene; V was cut back by 8 bases and J by 4 bases. The CDR3 DNA reads as TGTGCCAGCGGCTTAGGGACAGTGAGTTACGAGCAGTACTTC. It yields the protein CASGLGTVSYEQYF.

The chain recombines TRBV5-1 with TRBJ1-4, with D unclear. The CDR3 sequence is 13 residues long. The ends were cut back, 2 bases at V and 3 bases at J, with 5 bases in the middle. Germline lookup yields CDR1 SGHRS and CDR2 YFSETQ. CDR3 loop: CASSFGPNEKLFF. The CDR3 DNA follows: TGCGCCAGCAGCTTCGGGCCTAATGAAAAACTGTTTTTT.

Concerning this clonotype: A much larger clone is a single base away; this may be a read error. The chain is built from TRBV5-1 and TRBJ2-1, with TRBD2 matching 10 bases. V dropped 0 bases and J dropped 0; count of bases not matched to a gene: 15. The CDR3 sequence is 21 residues long. In germline, CDR1 is SGHRS, CDR2 YFSETQ. The CDR3 reads CASSLEGAVTSGWSSYNEQFF. In DNA, the CDR3 is TGCGCCAGCAGCTTGGAGGGGGCCGTGACTAGCGGGTGGAGCTCCTACAATGAGCAGTTCTTC.